Below, 29 T cell receptor beta chains from the same sample are listed, as sequenced in a study of blood T cell repertoires in COVID-19. Sequencing used immunoSEQ multiplex PCR; TCRdb keeps in-frame clones, though not all of them. Of 350,000 to 400,000 clones detected, more than 75% appear once; the ten largest clones hold 0.9% to 1.5%. The sample was PBMCs or T cells enriched from blood (not recorded which). All receptors come from a young woman who had recovered from COVID-19.

V usage is TRBV5-4 and J usage is TRBJ2-3, with TRBD1 identical over 9 bases. The CDR3 consists of 12 residues. Trimming cost V 4 bases and J 10 bases; bases outside gene matches: 4. Germline V gene data show CDR1 as SGHNT and CDR2 as YYREEE (reference sequence). As DNA, the CDR3 is TGTGCCAGCAGCCCTCGGACAGGGGCGCAGTATTTT. Its protein is CASSPRTGAQYF.

The genes are TRBV6-5 and TRBJ1-2; weak D call: TRBD1 (5 bases). The V gene's germline CDR1 is MNHEY and CDR2 SVGAGI. This CDR3 has 14 residues. Trimming shortened V by 8 bases and J by 0 bases, and 13 bases separated the two germline ends. CDR3 nucleotides: TGTGCCAGCGGGTACCGGGGGGCTAACTATGGCTACACCTTC. This translates into CASGYRGANYGYTF.

V and J are TRBV19 and TRBJ2-1; 14 nucleotides line up with TRBD2. V dropped 8 bases and J dropped 0; count of bases not matched to a gene: 12. CDR3 length equals 19 residues. Germline V CDR1 and CDR2: LNHDA, SQIVND (reference sequence). The CDR3 sequence is CASSPGTSGGSGSYNEQFF. CDR3 coding DNA: TGTGCCAGTTCGCCAGGGACTAGCGGGGGTTCCGGCTCCTACAATGAGCAGTTCTTC.

CDR3 loop: CASREARASTDTQYF. CDR3 in DNA: TGTGCCAGCCGAGAAGCGAGAGCTAGCACAGATACGCAGTATTTT. This sequence joins TRBV6-1 and TRBJ2-3; D remains unclear. CDR1 is MNHNS, CDR2 SASEGT, per germline. The CDR3 length is 15 residues. V dropped 8 bases and J dropped 0 bases, with 15 bases sitting between them.

The DNA of the CDR3 is TGTGCCAGCAGCTCACAGGGGGCGGCTAACTATGGCTACACCTTC. Translation: CASSSQGAANYGYTF. The chain carries TRBV7-8 and TRBJ1-2; TRBD1 matches at 9 bases. The V gene end was trimmed by 4 bases and the J gene end by 0 bases; junction bases not matched to a gene: 3. The germline V gene has CDR1 SGHVS and CDR2 FQNEAQ. The CDR3 contains 15 residues.

The V call is TRBV27, the J call TRBJ1-3; D possibly corresponds to TRBD1 (6 bases). Germline V gives CDR1 MNHEY, CDR2 SMNVEV (reference sequence). The V and J ends lost 7 bases and 2 bases respectively, with 12 bases between them. This CDR3 is 14 amino acids long. CDR3 bases: TGTGCCAGCAAAGACAGGACAGCTGGAAACACCATATATTTT. Amino acids: CASKDRTAGNTIYF.

This chain uses TRBV5-4 with TRBJ2-1; TRBD2 agrees at 10 bases. The V gene end was trimmed by 0 bases and the J gene end by 5 bases; junction bases not matched to a gene: 2. This CDR3 is 15 amino acids long. The germline V gene encodes CDR1 SGHNT and CDR2 YYREEE (reference sequence). CDR3 DNA sequence: TGTGCCAGCAGCTTGGAAGCGGGGGGGAACAATGAGCAGTTCTTC. Encoded protein: CASSLEAGGNNEQFF.

This clone was found once. The chain recombines TRBV5-6 with TRBJ2-7, with 8 bases aligning to TRBD1. The CDR3 is made up of 14 amino acids. CDR1 and CDR2 from the germline V gene are SGHDT and YYEEEE. V lost 3 bases and J lost 2; bases outside the gene matches: 4. The CDR3 loop is CASSSTGATYEQYF. Written as DNA, the CDR3 is TGTGCCAGCAGCTCGACAGGGGCTACCTACGAGCAGTACTTC.

This clone has only one observation. The chain is built from TRBV27 and TRBJ2-3; D gene ambiguous. The V and J ends lost 6 bases and 2 bases respectively, with 9 bases between them. The CDR3 runs 13 residues. Germline assignment: CDR1 MNHEY and CDR2 SMNVEV (reference sequence). The CDR3 DNA is TGTGCCAGCAGGACACTTCACACAGATACGCAGTATTTT. Translated, it gives CASRTLHTDTQYF.

This chain joins TRBV6-5 and TRBJ1-2, with TRBD1 matching 9 bases. The CDR3 is 12 amino acids. The ends lost 10 bases at V and 3 bases at J; junction bases unmatched: 3. The germline CDR1 and CDR2 sequences are MNHEY and SVGAGI. CDR3 protein: CATRQGDYGYTF. CDR3 bases: TGTGCCACGAGACAGGGGGACTATGGCTACACCTTC.

The CDR3 spells CASSQEPPSGGEDTQYF. The CDR3 DNA is TGCGCCAGCAGCCAAGAACCCCCTAGCGGGGGGGAAGATACGCAGTATTTT. This chain connects TRBV4-1 to TRBJ2-3; 12 bases match TRBD2. The germline V gene encodes CDR1 MGHRA and CDR2 YSYEKL. The CDR3 length is 17 residues. Trimming cost V 0 bases and J 5 bases; bases outside gene matches: 6.

The chain has TRBV9 and TRBJ1-2; no firm D call. The CDR3 spans 11 residues. CDR1 and CDR2 (germline): SGDLS, YYNGEE. Trimming took 3 bases from V and 6 from J, leaving 6 bases between them. The CDR3 is CASSGENGYTF. The CDR3 nucleotides are TGTGCCAGCAGCGGAGAGAATGGCTACACCTTC.

This sequence joins TRBV4-1 and TRBJ1-2; 7 positions agree with TRBD1. In germline, CDR1 is MGHRA, CDR2 YSYEKL. The CDR3 contains 17 residues. Losses at the gene ends were 0 bases for V and 5 bases for J; bases not matched to a gene: 12. CDR3 loop: CASSQDSGQTAGYGYTF. CDR3 coding DNA: TGCGCCAGCAGCCAAGATTCGGGACAGACCGCGGGGTATGGCTACACCTTC.

This chain connects TRBV5-1 to TRBJ2-3; D ambiguous. Germline CDR1 is SGHRS and CDR2 is YFSETQ. The ends were cut back, 7 bases at V and 0 bases at J, with 6 bases in the middle. CDR3 length equals 12 residues. The CDR3 DNA reads TGCGCCAGCCTAGACAGCACAGATACGCAGTATTTT. It specifies CASLDSTDTQYF. The full variable domain, completed using reference TRBV5-1 and TRBJ2-3, is KAGVTQTPRYLIKTRGQQVTLSCSPISGHRSVSWYQQTPGQGLQFLFEYFSETQRNKGNFPGRFSGRQFSNSRSEMNVSTLELGDSALYLCASLDSTDTQYFGPGTRLTVL.

CDR3 nucleotides: TGCGCCAGCAGTGAGACAGGGAACACCTACGAGCAGTACTTC. This encodes CASSETGNTYEQYF. This chain connects TRBV5-1 to TRBJ2-7; 7 bases map to TRBD1. Per the germline V gene, CDR1 is SGHRS and CDR2 is YFSETQ. The CDR3 sequence is 14 residues long. Losses at the gene ends were 5 bases for V and 2 bases for J; bases not matched to a gene: 7.

The V call is TRBV5-5, the J call TRBJ2-3; 10 positions agree with TRBD1. The ends lost 5 bases at V and 2 bases at J; junction bases unmatched: 11. CDR3 length: 17 residues. Germline V gene data show CDR1 as SGHKS and CDR2 as YYEKEE (reference sequence). The CDR3 reads CASSSGTGDSLTDTQYF. CDR3 bases: TGTGCCAGCAGTTCGGGGACAGGGGATTCACTCACAGATACGCAGTATTTT. Full variable domain (missing parts from reference TRBV5-5 and TRBJ2-3): DAGVTQSPTHLIKTRGQQVTLRCSPISGHKSVSWYQQVLGQGPQFIFQYYEKEERGRGNFPDRFSARQFPNYSSELNVNALLLGDSALYLCASSSGTGDSLTDTQYFGPGTRLTVL.

The rearrangement uses TRBV2 and TRBJ1-1; 7 nucleotides match TRBD1. This CDR3 spans 16 amino acids. V was pared by 4 bases and J by 2 bases, with 10 bases of the junction left unmatched. Germline V gives CDR1 SNHLY, CDR2 FYNNEI. The chain's CDR3 is CASSVPGQGGNTEAFF. Here the CDR3 DNA reads TGTGCCAGCAGTGTCCCAGGGCAGGGGGGAAACACTGAAGCTTTCTTT.

V and J are TRBV11-2 and TRBJ1-1; D unresolved. Trimming removed 5 bases from V and 4 bases from J, with 8 bases in between. The germline V gene encodes CDR1 SGHAT and CDR2 FQNNGV. The CDR3 runs 12 residues. CDR3 residues: CASSGYSTEAFF. CDR3 DNA: TGTGCCAGCAGCGGATACAGCACTGAAGCTTTCTTT.

The rearrangement links TRBV6-5 to TRBJ1-2; tentatively, D is TRBD1 (6 bases). Germline CDR1 and CDR2: MNHEY and SVGAGI. Trimming removed 7 bases at V and 3 bases at J, with 18 bases between. This CDR3 region has 15 residues. The CDR3 DNA sequence: TGTGCCAGCACTAAGAGGCAGGGGCCAGACTATGGCTACACCTTC. Its translation is CASTKRQGPDYGYTF.

V is TRBV4-2 and J is TRBJ1-4; 7 bases are a match to TRBD1. Trimming cost V 0 bases and J 17 bases; bases outside gene matches: 6. CDR1 is LGHNA, CDR2 YNFKEQ, per germline. The CDR3 has 12 amino acids. CDR3 sequence reads: CASSQDRGTAFF. The CDR3 coding sequence is TGTGCCAGCAGCCAAGATCGGGGGACAGCATTTTTT.

CDR3 sequence: CASSAVDREETQYF. The CDR3 coding sequence is TGTGCCAGCAGCGCTGTAGACAGGGAAGAGACCCAGTACTTC. The chain carries TRBV9 and TRBJ2-5; TRBD1 agrees at 7 bases. V dropped 3 bases and J dropped 3; count of bases not matched to a gene: 5. Germline V CDR1 and CDR2: SGDLS, YYNGEE. This CDR3 is 14 amino acids long.

The V call is TRBV6-6, the J call TRBJ1-1; TRBD1 is a possible D gene (5 bases). Germline V CDR1 and CDR2: MNHNY, SVGAGI (reference sequence). CDR3 length: 16 residues. V lost 0 bases, J lost 5 bases, and 16 bases lay in between. CDR3: CASSYSGGERGTEAFF. CDR3 nucleotide sequence: TGTGCCAGCAGTTACTCCGGGGGGGAACGGGGGACTGAAGCTTTCTTT.

The chain has TRBV7-9 and TRBJ2-3; D not certain. V was clipped by 6 bases and J by 1 base, with 8 bases between them. The CDR3 is 13 amino acids. Germline V CDR1 and CDR2: SEHNR, FQNEAQ (reference sequence). DNA for the CDR3: TGTGCCAGCAGGTGGAGTGGCACAGATACGCAGTATTTT. Its protein is CASRWSGTDTQYF. The full variable domain, with the rest looked up from reference TRBV7-9 and TRBJ2-3, is DTGVSQNPRHKITKRGQNVTFRCDPISEHNRLYWYRQTLGQGPEFLTYFQNEAQLEKSRLLSDRFSAERPKGSFSTLEIQRTEQGDSAMYLCASRWSGTDTQYFGPGTRLTVL.

This CDR3 reads CSASSLWRGGAEAFF. CDR3 DNA sequence: TGCAGTGCTAGTTCTCTCTGGAGGGGTGGAGCTGAAGCTTTCTTT. The chain combines TRBV20-1 with TRBJ1-1, with a weak D call TRBD1 (5 bases). Trimming stripped 3 bases from V and 6 bases from J, with 20 bases between. The germline gives CDR1 DFQATT, CDR2 SNEGSKA (reference sequence). The CDR3 is made up of 15 amino acids.

This clone was picked up many times. V gene TRBV6-4 combines with J gene TRBJ2-1, with 11 bases identical to TRBD1. The CDR3 contains 15 residues. Germline assignment: CDR1 MRHNA and CDR2 SNTAGT. V lost 3 bases to trimming and J lost 5 bases; unmatched junction nucleotides: 3. CDR3 in DNA: TGTGCCAGCAGTGAAGGGACAGGGGGGGACAATGAGCAGTTCTTC. It yields the protein CASSEGTGGDNEQFF.

The chain couples TRBV11-2 to TRBJ2-7, with 7 nucleotides matching TRBD2. Germline V gene data show CDR1 as SGHAT and CDR2 as FQNNGV. Trimming cost V 4 bases and J 5 bases; bases outside gene matches: 17. The CDR3 length is 17 residues. The DNA of the CDR3 is TGTGCCAGCAGCTCGGACCGACTAGCCCAACTCCCGCACGAGCAGTACTTC. This encodes CASSSDRLAQLPHEQYF.

CDR3 amino acids: CASSLETGGNEKLFF. CDR3 DNA sequence: TGTGCCAGCAGCTTAGAAACAGGGGGCAATGAAAAACTGTTTTTT. This chain links TRBV5-4 with TRBJ1-4; 9 bases agree with TRBD1. Germline V gene sequence: CDR1 SGHNT, CDR2 YYREEE (reference sequence). Losses at the gene ends were 2 bases for V and 5 bases for J; bases not matched to a gene: 4. The CDR3 loop spans 15 amino acids.

In its sample, this clone was seen a few times. The chain is built from TRBV4-1 and TRBJ2-7; D is possibly TRBD1 (5 bases). The CDR3 loop spans 16 amino acids. CDR1 and CDR2 (germline): MGHRA, YSYEKL. V was pared by 0 bases and J by 4 bases, with 16 bases between. The CDR3 sequence: CASSQDSRTTSYEQYF. CDR3 nucleotides: TGCGCCAGCAGCCAAGATTCTCGGACAACCTCGTACGAGCAGTACTTC.

The chain links TRBV14 to TRBJ2-1, with 9 nucleotides matching TRBD2. Germline V CDR1 and CDR2: SGHDN, FVKESK. The junction had 8 bases not matched to a gene; V was cut back by 3 bases and J by 8 bases. This CDR3 spans 15 amino acids. CDR3 sequence reads: CASSQGSLAGHEQFF. The DNA of the CDR3 is TGTGCCAGCAGCCAGGGGTCACTAGCGGGTCATGAGCAGTTCTTC.